This T cell receptor (beta chain) was profiled in a study of shared T cell receptors in the human thymus. The CDR3 length is 12 residues. Trimming stripped 0 bases from V and 13 bases from J, with 10 bases between. Germline CDR1 LGHNA, CDR2 YNFKEQ. Sequencing used immunoSEQ multiplex PCR; TCRdb keeps in-frame clones, though not all of them. The sample lists about 660,000 clones, 87% seen once, with under 0.01% in the top ten. The same specimen was also included in a second study, on human thymus T cells. From that paper: The people who donated were healthy Finnish babies having corrective surgery for congenital heart defects. Corrective heart surgery yielded the resections from which the thymus tissue came. Biased V and J segment usage appeared in thymus and peripheral blood. Related research examined unrelated individuals and reported that their thymic repertoires overlapped highly.

The receptor was isolated from a boy under two years old with a congenital heart defect. The chain couples TRBV4-2 to TRBJ2-1; weak D call: TRBD2 (7 bases). Sequenced input: thymocytes. DNA of the CDR3: TGTGCCAGCAGCCAAGACCGCGGGGGCCAGTTCTTC. Residues: CASSQDRGGQFF.